Presented here are 4 T cell receptor beta chains from one specimen sequenced in a study of early T cells in non-severe SARS-CoV-2 infection. TCRdb redid the calling of the 5' RACE reads with MiXCR, one entry per CDR3 protein. The repertoire holds about 83,000 distinct CDR3 sequences, with about 14% as singletons. Sequencing used whole blood. The origin of the receptors is an adult who was a healthcare worker with PCR-confirmed SARS-CoV-2 infection or an uninfected control (not recorded which).

The V call is TRBV29-1, the J call TRBJ2-5; D ambiguous. The CDR3 totals 12 residues. V gave up 4 bases and J gave up 3 bases, with 9 bases separating them. The V gene's germline CDR1 is SQVTM and CDR2 ANQGSEA. The CDR3 region is CSVAELEETQYF. CDR3 coding DNA: TGCAGCGTTGCGGAGCTCGAAGAGACCCAGTACTTC.

This clonotype was observed many times. The gene calls are TRBV19 and TRBJ2-3; TRBD2 is a possible D gene (5 bases). The V and J ends lost 3 bases and 0 bases respectively, with 7 bases between them. The CDR3 runs 14 residues. Germline-derived CDR1 and CDR2 are LNHDA and SQIVND (reference sequence). CDR3: CASSIGGSTDTQYF. The CDR3 DNA is TGTGCCAGTAGTATTGGCGGGAGCACAGATACGCAGTATTTT.

This chain connects TRBV7-8 to TRBJ2-7, with D perhaps assigned TRBD1 or TRBD2 (6 bases each). V was trimmed by 2 bases and J by 7 bases, leaving 12 bases between them. This CDR3 is built from 13 residues. CDR1 is SGHVS, CDR2 FQNEAQ, per germline. The CDR3 DNA is TGTGCCAGCAGCTTAACGGGGGCGGGGGAGCAGTACTTC. It translates to CASSLTGAGEQYF.

This sequence joins TRBV24-1 and TRBJ2-1; the D is unclear. This CDR3 comprises 14 residues. Per germline, CDR1 KGHDR and CDR2 SFDVKD. V was pared by 4 bases and J by 5 bases, with 11 bases between. The DNA for the CDR3 is TGTGCCACCAGTGACCGGCCAATACACAATGAGCAGTTCTTC. Its translation: CATSDRPIHNEQFF.